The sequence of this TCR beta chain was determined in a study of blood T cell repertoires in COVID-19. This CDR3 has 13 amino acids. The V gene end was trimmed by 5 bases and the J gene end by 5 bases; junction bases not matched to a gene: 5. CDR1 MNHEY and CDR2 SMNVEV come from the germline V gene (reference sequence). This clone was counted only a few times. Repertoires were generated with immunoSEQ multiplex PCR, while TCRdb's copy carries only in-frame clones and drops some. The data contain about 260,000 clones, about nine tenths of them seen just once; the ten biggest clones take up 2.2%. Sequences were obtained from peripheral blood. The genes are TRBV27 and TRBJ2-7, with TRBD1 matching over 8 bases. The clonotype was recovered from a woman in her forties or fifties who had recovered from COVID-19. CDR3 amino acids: CASSPDRGHEQYF. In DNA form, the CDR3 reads TGTGCCAGCAGTCCCGACAGGGGCCACGAGCAGTACTTC.